This T cell receptor beta chain is from a study of cytomegalovirus exposure and HLA in healthy donors. Whole-study results and caveats: Links to common viral pathogens appeared, in a later analysis, for several of the most significant clusters. Most likely, a cluster of highly shared sequence variants arose as a sequencing artifact.

Trimming took 5 bases from V and 8 from J; bases not matched to a gene: 7. The CDR3 covers 14 residues. The V gene's germline CDR1 is SGHAT and CDR2 FQNNGV. In this sample, this clone turned up once. Its antigen is as yet unknown. Donors showed nominal health when sampled, although they likely had unrecorded immune exposures. The study ran its PCR with 60 Vbeta and 13 Jbeta primers. This table comes from immunoSEQ multiplex PCR, and its TCRdb copy is limited to in-frame clones, with some not included. The profile shows about 93,000 clones, 80% of them singletons. This sequence was found in a man aged 25-40 years in good health and CMV-seronegative. Input material: PBMCs. This rearrangement joins TRBV11-2 to TRBJ2-1; the match to TRBD2 covers 9 bases. The CDR3 coding sequence is TGTGCCAGCAGCCGCCTTAGCGGGAGCCATGAGCAGTTCTTC. Protein product: CASSRLSGSHEQFF. Full variable domain (remainder filled in from reference TRBV11-2 and TRBJ2-1): EAGVAQSPRYKIIEKRQSVAFWCNPISGHATLYWYQQILGQGPKLLIQFQNNGVVDDSQLPKDRFSAERLKGVDSTLKIQPAKLEDSAVYLCASSRLSGSHEQFFGPGTRLTVL.